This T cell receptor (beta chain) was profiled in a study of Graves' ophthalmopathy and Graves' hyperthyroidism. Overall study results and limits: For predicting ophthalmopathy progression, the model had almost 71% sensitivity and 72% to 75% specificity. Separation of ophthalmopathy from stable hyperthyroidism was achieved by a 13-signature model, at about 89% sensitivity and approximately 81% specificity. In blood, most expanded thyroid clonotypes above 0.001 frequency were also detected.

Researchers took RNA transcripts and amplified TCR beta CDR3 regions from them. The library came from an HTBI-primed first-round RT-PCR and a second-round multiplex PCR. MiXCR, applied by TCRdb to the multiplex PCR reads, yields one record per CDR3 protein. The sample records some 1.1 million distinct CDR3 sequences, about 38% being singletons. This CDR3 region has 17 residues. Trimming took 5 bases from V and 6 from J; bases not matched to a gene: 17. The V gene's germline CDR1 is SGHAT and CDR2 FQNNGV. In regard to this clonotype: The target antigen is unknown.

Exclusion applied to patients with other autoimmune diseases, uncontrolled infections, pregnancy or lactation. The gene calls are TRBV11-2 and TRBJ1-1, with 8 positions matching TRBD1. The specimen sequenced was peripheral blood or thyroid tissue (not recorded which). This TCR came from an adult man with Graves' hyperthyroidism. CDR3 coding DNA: TGTGCCAGCAGCGATCTTTCTGGGACAGGCCGCCGGGCTGAAGCTTTCTTT. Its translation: CASSDLSGTGRRAEAFF. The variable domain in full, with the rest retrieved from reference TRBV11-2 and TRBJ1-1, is EAGVAQSPRYKIIEKRQSVAFWCNPISGHATLYWYQQILGQGPKLLIQFQNNGVVDDSQLPKDRFSAERLKGVDSTLKIQPAKLEDSAVYLCASSDLSGTGRRAEAFFGQGTRLTVV.